This note documents a single TCR beta chain sequence. The antigen is not known. The data originate from a study of cytomegalovirus exposure and HLA in healthy donors. Study as a whole: T cells numbering about 179 million yielded some 110 million unique TCR beta sequences in an earlier analysis.

With V trimmed by 5 bases and J by 7 bases, 6 bases remained unmatched. The CDR3 covers 14 residues. Per germline, CDR1 SGDLS and CDR2 YYNGEE. General study findings and limits: Researchers had no immune exposure information except CMV serostatus available. A later analysis reportedly identified an Asian-associated ancestry cluster as carrying fewer N-insertions than the 666-donor mean.

13 Jbeta primers and 60 Vbeta primers were used for the PCR. Profiled with immunoSEQ multiplex PCR; TCRdb holds only in-frame clones, not every one. The data contain 100,000 to 150,000 clones, over 70% of them singletons. The rearrangement links TRBV9 to TRBJ2-1, with 10 bases that match TRBD1. This TCR was recovered from a man in his late teens or twenties in good health and CMV-seropositive. Sequences were obtained from PBMCs. CDR3 residues: CASSFAGQGNEQFF. DNA of the CDR3: TGTGCCAGCAGTTTCGCGGGACAGGGGAATGAGCAGTTCTTC.